This T cell receptor (beta chain) was sequenced during a study of graft-versus-host responses after intestinal transplantation. Study-level results: Early after transplant, HvG clones declined as circulating GvH clones peaked.

The repertoire was sequenced with immunoSEQ multiplex PCR; TCRdb's copy has only in-frame clones and lacks some. This repertoire shows roughly 50,000 clones, around 90% found once; its top ten account for less than 2.5%. This clone was seen a single time. Its antigen is undetermined. The ends lost 7 bases at V and 7 bases at J; junction bases unmatched: 10. Germline CDR1 SNHLY, CDR2 FYNNEI. The CDR3 loop spans 14 amino acids. This chain joins TRBV2 and TRBJ2-1; 7 bases are shared with TRBD2. The origin of this receptor is a human donor who was the organ donor for an intestinal transplant. This specimen was unstimulated CD4+ T cells sorted from spleen or lymph node cells, taken before transplant. CDR3 region: CASIAERGPNEQFF. CDR3 sequence (DNA): TGTGCCAGCATCGCGGAGCGGGGCCCAAATGAGCAGTTCTTC. Looking up the rest from reference TRBV2 and TRBJ2-1 gives the full variable domain: EPEVTQTPSHQVTQMGQEVILRCVPISNHLYFYWYRQILGQKVEFLVSFYNNEISEKSEIFDDQFSVERPDGSNFTLKIRSTKLEDSAMYFCASIAERGPNEQFFGPGTRLTVL.